This T cell receptor beta chain was sequenced in a study of blood T cell repertoires in COVID-19. On the study more broadly: From the United States, Italy and Spain came samples of acute and convalescent COVID-19. T cells, B-cell-depleted T cells, or PBMCs supplied cDNA or gDNA.

V lost 4 bases, J lost 5 bases, and 22 bases lay in between. The CDR3 is 17 residues long. The germline CDR1 and CDR2 sequences are SGHNT and YYREEE (reference sequence). Per the original methods: From reference gene primer amplification, estimates of nucleated cell counts were derived. Sequencing was performed with immunoSEQ multiplex PCR; in TCRdb, only in-frame clones are kept and a portion is missing. The V and J calls and clone size come from that table; D and trimming were worked out from the DNA. The sample shows some 170,000 clones, approximately 80% of them seen only once. Sequences were obtained from peripheral blood. V is TRBV5-4 and J is TRBJ2-1, with D perhaps matching TRBD2 (6 bases). The receptor's source is a woman in her thirties or forties with COVID-19, enrolled during active disease. CDR3 loop: CASSLPGWRGGDNEQFF. The CDR3 bases are TGTGCCAGCAGCCTCCCAGGATGGCGCGGAGGGGACAATGAGCAGTTCTTC.